This T cell receptor beta chain comes out of a study of CD8 T cells in Susac syndrome. The RNA input was about 0.45 to 1 ug, and it was reverse transcribed with random hexamers. Via MiXCR, TCRdb re-called the immunoSEQ multiplex PCR reads, giving one row per CDR3 protein. The sample includes some 100,000 distinct CDR3 sequences, around 90% seen only once; the top ten take about 0.15%. Overall study results and limits: The number of individuals included in the study's TCR sequencing and HLA analysis was acknowledged as relatively small.

Germline V CDR1 and CDR2: SGHDT, YYEEEE. This CDR3 is built from 16 residues. Losses at the gene ends were 4 bases for V and 1 base for J; bases not matched to a gene: 10. As regards this clonotype: What it binds is unknown.

V is TRBV5-6 and J is TRBJ2-7, with 8 bases aligning to TRBD1. Material: CD4+ T cells from PBMCs. The sequence derives from a human donor in good health. CDR3 DNA sequence: TGTGCCAGCAGCCGCGGACAGGGCCTTTTTTCCTACGAGCAGTACTTC. It yields the protein CASSRGQGLFSYEQYF.